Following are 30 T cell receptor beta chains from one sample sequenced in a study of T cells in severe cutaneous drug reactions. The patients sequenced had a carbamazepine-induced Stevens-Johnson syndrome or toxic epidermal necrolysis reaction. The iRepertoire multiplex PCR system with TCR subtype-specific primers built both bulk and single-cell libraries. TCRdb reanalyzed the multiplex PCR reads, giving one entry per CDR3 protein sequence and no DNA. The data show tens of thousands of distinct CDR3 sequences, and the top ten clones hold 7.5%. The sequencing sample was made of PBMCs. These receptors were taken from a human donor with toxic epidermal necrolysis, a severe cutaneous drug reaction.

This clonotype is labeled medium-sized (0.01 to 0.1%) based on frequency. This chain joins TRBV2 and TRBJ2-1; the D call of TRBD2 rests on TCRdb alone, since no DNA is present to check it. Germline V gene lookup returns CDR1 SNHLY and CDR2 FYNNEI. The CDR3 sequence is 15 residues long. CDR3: CASSPSSGEVNEQFF.

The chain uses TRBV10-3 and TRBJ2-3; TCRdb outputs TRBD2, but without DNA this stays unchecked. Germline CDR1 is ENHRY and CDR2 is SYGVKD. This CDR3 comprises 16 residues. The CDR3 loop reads CAISGVARGVTDTQYF.

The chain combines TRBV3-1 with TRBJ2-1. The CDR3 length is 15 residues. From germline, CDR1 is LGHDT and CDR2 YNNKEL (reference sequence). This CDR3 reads CASSQGQSSYNEQFF.

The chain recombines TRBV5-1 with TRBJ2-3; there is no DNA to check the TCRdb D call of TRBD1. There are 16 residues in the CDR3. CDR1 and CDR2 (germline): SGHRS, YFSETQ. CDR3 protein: CASSPPRTGNTDTQYF.

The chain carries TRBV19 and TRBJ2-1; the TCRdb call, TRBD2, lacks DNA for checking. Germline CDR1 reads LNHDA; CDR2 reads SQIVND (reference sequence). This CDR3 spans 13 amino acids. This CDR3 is CATGDYTYNEQFF. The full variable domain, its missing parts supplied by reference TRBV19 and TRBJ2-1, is DGGITQSPKYLFRKEGQNVTLSCEQNLNHDAMYWYRQDPGQGLRLIYYSQIVNDFQKGDIAEGYSVSREKKESFPLTVTSAQKNPTAFYLCATGDYTYNEQFFGPGTRLTVL.

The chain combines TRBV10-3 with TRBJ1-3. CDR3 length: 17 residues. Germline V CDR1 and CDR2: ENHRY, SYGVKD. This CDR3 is CAISPRGPGGSGNTIYF.

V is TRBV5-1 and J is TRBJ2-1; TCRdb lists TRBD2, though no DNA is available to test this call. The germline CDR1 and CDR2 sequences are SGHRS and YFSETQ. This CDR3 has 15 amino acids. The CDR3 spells CASSLDRLINNEQFF.

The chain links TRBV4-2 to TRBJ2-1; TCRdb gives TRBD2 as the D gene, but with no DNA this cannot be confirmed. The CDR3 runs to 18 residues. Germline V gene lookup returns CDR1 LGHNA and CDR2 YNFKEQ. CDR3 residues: CASSPRLKGLAGTNEQFF.

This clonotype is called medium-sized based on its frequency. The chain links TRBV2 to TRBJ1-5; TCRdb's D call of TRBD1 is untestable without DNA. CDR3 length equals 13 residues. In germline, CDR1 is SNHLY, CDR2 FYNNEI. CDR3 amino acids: CASTGQLNQPQHF.

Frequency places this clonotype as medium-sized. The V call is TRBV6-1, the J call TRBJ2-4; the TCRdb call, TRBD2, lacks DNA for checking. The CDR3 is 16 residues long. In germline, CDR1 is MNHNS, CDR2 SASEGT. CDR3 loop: CASSVTAEVAKNIQYF.

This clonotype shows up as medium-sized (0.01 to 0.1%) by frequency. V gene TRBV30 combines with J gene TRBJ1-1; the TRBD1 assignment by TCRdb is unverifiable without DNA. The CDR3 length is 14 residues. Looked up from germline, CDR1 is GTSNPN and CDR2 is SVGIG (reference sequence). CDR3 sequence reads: CAWSRLGRNTEAFF.

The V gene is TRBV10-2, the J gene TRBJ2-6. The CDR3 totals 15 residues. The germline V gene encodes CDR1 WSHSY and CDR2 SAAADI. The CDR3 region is CASSYTSSGANVLTF.

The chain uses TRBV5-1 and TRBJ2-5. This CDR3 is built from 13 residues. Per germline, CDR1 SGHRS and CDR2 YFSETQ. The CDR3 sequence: CASSWDEKETQYF.

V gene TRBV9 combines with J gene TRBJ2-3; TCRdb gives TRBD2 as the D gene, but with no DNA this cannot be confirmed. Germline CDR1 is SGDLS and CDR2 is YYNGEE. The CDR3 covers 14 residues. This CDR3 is CASSLSGSGDTQYF.

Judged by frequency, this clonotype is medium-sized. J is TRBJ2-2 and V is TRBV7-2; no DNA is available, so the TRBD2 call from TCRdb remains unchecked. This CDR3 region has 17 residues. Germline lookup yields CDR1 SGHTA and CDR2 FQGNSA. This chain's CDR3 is CASSIMTSGRNTGELFF.

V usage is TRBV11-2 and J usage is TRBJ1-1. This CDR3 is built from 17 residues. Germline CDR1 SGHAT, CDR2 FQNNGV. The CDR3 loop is CASSLDIRGGLNTEAFF. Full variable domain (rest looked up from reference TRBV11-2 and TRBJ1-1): EAGVAQSPRYKIIEKRQSVAFWCNPISGHATLYWYQQILGQGPKLLIQFQNNGVVDDSQLPKDRFSAERLKGVDSTLKIQPAKLEDSAVYLCASSLDIRGGLNTEAFFGQGTRLTVV.

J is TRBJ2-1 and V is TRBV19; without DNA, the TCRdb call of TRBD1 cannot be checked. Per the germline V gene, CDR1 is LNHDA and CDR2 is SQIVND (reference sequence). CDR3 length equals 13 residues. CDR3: CASSFRQDNEQFF.

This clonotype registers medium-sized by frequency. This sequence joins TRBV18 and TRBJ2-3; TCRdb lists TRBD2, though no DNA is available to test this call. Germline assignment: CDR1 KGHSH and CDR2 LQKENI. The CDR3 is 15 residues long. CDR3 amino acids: CASSLLAGGTDTQYF.

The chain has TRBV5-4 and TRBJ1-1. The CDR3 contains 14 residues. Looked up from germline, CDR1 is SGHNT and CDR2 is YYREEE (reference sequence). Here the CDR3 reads CASRTDRWNTEAFF.

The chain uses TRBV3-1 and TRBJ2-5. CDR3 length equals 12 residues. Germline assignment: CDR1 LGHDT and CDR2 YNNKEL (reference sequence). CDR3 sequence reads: CASSQGEETQYF.

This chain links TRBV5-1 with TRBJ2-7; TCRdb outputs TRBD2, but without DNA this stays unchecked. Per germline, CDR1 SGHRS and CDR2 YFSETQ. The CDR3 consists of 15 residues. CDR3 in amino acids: CASSSGEVSAYEQYF.

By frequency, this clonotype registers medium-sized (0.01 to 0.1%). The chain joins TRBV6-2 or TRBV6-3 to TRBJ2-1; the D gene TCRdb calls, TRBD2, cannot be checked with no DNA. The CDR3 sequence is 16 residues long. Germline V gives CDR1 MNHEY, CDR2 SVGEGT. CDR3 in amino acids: CASTQSPSGRYNEQFF.

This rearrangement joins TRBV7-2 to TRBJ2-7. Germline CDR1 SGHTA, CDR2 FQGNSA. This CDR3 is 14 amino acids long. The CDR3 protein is CASSLSGPTYEQYF.

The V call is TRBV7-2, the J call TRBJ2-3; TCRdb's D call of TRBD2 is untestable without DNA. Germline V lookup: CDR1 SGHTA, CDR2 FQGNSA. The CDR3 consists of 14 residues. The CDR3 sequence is CASSLAGGLDTQYF.

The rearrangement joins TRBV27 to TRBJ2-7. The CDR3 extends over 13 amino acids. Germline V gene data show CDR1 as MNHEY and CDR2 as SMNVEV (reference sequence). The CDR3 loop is CASSLDGGYEQYF.

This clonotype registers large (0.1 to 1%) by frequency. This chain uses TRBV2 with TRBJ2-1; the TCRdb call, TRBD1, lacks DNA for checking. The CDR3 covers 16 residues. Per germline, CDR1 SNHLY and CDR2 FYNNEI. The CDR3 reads CASKRVGGSSYNEQFF.

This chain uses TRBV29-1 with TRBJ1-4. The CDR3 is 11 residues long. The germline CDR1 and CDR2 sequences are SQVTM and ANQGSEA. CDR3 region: CSVATNEKLFF.

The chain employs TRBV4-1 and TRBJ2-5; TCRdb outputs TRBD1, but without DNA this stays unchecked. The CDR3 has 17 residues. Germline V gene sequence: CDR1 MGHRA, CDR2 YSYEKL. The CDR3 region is CASSQALSVRGKETQYF.

This CDR3 reads CASSLAPGTEYNEQFF. This chain uses TRBV5-1 with TRBJ2-1; lacking DNA, the TRBD1 call made by TCRdb goes unchecked. CDR3 length equals 16 residues. Per the germline V gene, CDR1 is SGHRS and CDR2 is YFSETQ.

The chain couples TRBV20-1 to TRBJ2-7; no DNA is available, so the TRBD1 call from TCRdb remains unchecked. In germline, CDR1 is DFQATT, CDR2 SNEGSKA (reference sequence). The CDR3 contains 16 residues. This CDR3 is CSASGRDGSLLYEQYF.